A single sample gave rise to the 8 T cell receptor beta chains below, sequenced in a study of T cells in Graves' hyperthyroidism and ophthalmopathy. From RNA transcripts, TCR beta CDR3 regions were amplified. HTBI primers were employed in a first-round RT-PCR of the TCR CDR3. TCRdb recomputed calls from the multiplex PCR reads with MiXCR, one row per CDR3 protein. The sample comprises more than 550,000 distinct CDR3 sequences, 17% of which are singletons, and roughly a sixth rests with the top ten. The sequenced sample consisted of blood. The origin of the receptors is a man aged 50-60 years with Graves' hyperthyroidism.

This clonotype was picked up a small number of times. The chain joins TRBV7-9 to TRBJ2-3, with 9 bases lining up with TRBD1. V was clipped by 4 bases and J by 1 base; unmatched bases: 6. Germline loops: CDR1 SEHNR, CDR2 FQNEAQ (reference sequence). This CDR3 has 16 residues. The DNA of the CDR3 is TGTGCCAGCAGCTCGACAGGGGGACGGGGCACAGATACGCAGTATTTT. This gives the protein CASSSTGGRGTDTQYF.

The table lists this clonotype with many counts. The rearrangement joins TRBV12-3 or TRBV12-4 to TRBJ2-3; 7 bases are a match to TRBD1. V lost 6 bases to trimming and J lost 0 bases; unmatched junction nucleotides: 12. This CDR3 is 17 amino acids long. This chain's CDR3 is CASRRQGFLPSTDTQYF. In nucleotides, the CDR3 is TGTGCCAGCAGGAGACAGGGCTTTTTACCTAGCACAGATACGCAGTATTTT.

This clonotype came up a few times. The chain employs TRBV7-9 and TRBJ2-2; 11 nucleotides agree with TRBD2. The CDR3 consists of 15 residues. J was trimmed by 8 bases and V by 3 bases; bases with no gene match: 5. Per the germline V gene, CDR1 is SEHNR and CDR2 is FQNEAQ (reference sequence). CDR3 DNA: TGTGCCAGCAGCTTCGAACTAGCGGGAGCGGGGGAGCTGTTTTTT. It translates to CASSFELAGAGELFF.

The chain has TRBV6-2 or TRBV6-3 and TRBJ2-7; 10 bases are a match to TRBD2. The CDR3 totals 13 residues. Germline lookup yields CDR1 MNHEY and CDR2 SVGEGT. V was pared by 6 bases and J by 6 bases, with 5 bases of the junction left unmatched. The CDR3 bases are TGTGCCAGCAGGAGCGGGAGGGCCGGCGAGCAGTACTTC. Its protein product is CASRSGRAGEQYF.

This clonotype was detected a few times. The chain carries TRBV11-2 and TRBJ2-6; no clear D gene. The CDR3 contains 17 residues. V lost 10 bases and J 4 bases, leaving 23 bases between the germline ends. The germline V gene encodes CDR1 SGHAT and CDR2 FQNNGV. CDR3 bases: TGTGCCAACGAGCCACCGGACGCAAAAATCGGGGCCAACGTCCTGACTTTC. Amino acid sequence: CANEPPDAKIGANVLTF.

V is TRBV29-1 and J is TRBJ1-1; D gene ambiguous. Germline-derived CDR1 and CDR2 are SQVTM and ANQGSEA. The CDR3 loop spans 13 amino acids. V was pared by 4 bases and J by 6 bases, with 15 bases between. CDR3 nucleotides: TGCAGCGTTGTCTTCCCGGGTGTGGCTGAAGCTTTCTTT. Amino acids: CSVVFPGVAEAFF. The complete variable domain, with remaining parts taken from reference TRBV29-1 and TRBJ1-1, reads SAVISQKPSRDICQRGTSLTIQCQVDSQVTMMFWYRQQPGQSLTLIATANQGSEATYESGFVIDKFPISRPNLTFSTLTVSNMSPEDSSIYLCSVVFPGVAEAFFGQGTRLTVV.

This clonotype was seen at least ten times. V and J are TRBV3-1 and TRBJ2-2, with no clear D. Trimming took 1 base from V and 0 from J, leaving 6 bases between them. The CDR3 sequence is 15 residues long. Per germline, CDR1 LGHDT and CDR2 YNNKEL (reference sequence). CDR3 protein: CASSQGTSNTGELFF. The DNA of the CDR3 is TGTGCCAGCAGCCAAGGTACCTCGAACACCGGGGAGCTGTTTTTT.

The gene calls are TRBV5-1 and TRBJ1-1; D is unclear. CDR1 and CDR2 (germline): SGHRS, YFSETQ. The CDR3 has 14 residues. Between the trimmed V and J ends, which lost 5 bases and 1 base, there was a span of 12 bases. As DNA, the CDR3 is TGCGCCAGCAGTCATTTTACCGGGAACACTGAAGCTTTCTTT. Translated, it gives CASSHFTGNTEAFF.